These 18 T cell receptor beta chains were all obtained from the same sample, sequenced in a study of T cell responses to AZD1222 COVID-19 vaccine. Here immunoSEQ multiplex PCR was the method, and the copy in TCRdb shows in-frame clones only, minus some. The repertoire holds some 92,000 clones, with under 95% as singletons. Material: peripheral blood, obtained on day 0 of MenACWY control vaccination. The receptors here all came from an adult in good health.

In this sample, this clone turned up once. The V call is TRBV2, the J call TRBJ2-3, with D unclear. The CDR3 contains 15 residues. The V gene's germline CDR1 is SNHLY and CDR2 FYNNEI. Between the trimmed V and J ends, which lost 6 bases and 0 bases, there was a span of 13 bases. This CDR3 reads CASSASGLSTDTQYF. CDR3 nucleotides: TGTGCCAGCAGCGCGTCAGGATTAAGCACAGATACGCAGTATTTT.

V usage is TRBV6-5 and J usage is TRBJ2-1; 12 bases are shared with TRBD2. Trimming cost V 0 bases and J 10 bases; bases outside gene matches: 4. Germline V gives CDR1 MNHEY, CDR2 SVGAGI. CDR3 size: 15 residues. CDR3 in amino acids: CASSYSPSGRGEQFF. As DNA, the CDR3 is TGTGCCAGCAGTTACTCGCCTAGCGGGAGGGGCGAGCAGTTCTTC.

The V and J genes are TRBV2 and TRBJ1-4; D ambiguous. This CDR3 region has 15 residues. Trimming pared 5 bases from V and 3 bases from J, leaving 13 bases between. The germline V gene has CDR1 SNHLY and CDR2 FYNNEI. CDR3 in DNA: TGTGCCAGCAGTTCCCGGACGGAATCTAATGAAAAACTGTTTTTT. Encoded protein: CASSSRTESNEKLFF.

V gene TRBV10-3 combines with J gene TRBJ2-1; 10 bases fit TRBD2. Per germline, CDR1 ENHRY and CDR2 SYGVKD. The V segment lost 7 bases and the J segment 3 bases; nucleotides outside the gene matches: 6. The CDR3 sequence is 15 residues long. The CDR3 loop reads CAITTGTSVYNEQFF. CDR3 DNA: TGTGCCATCACCACCGGGACTAGCGTCTACAATGAGCAGTTCTTC.

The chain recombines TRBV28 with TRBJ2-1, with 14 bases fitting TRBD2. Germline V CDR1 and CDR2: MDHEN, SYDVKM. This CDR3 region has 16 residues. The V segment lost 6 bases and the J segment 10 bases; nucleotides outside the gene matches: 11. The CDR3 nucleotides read TGTGCCAGCAGAGAGGGACTAGCGGGAGAGGGGGACGAGCAGTTCTTC. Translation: CASREGLAGEGDEQFF.

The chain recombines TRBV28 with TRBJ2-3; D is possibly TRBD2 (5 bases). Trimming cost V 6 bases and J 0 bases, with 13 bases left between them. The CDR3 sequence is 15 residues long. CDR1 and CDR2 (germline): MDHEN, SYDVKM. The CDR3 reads CASRDPAESTDTQYF. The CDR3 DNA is TGTGCCAGCAGGGATCCAGCGGAAAGCACAGATACGCAGTATTTT. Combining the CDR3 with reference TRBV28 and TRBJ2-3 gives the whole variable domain DVKVTQSSRYLVKRTGEKVFLECVQDMDHENMFWYRQDPGLGLRLIYFSYDVKMKEKGDIPEGYSVSREKKERFSLILESASTNQTSMYLCASRDPAESTDTQYFGPGTRLTVL.

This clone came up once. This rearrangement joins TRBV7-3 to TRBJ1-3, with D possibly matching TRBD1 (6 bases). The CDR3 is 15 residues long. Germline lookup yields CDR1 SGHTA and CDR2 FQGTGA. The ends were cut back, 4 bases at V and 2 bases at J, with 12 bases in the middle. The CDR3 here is CASSSAGGPGNTIYF. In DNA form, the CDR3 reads TGTGCCAGCAGCTCGGCCGGGGGGCCTGGAAACACCATATATTTT.

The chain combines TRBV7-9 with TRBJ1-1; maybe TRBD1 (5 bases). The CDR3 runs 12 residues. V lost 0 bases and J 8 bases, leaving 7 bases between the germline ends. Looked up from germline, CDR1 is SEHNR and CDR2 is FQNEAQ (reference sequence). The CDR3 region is CASSLADREAFF. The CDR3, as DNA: TGTGCCAGCAGCTTAGCAGACAGAGAAGCTTTCTTT.

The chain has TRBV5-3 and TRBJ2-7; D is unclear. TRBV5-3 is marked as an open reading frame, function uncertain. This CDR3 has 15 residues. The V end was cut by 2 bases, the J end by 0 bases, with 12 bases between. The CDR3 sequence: CARSLRRIPSYEQYF. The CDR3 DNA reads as TGTGCCAGAAGCTTAAGAAGAATACCCTCCTACGAGCAGTACTTC.

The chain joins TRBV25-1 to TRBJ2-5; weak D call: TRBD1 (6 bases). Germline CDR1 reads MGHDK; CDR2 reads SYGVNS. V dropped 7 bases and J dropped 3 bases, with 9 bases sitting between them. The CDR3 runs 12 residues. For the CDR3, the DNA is TGTGCCAGCACCGACAGGAAAGAGACCCAGTACTTC. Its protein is CASTDRKETQYF. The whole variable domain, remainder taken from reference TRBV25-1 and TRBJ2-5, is EADIYQTPRYLVIGTGKKITLECSQTMGHDKMYWYQQDPGMELHLIHYSYGVNSTEKGDLSSESTVSRIRTEHFPLTLESARPSHTSQYLCASTDRKETQYFGPGTRLLVL.

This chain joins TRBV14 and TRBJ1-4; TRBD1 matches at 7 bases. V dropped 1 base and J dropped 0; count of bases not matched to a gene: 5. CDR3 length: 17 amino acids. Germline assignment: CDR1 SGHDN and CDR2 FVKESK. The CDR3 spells CASSQGFRGATNEKLFF. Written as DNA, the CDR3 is TGTGCCAGCAGCCAAGGTTTCAGGGGGGCAACTAATGAAAAACTGTTTTTT.

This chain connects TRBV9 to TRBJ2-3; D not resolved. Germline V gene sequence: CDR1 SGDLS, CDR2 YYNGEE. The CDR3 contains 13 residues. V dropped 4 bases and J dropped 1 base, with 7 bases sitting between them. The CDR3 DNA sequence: TGTGCCAGCAGCCCCCTTGGCACAGATACGCAGTATTTT. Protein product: CASSPLGTDTQYF.

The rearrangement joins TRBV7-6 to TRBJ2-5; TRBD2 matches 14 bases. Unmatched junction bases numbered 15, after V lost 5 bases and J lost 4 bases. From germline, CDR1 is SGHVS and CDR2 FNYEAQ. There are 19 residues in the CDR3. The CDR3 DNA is TGTGCCAGCAGCATTAAACCGGGACTAGCGGGAGATAAGAGAGAGACCCAGTACTTC. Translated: CASSIKPGLAGDKRETQYF. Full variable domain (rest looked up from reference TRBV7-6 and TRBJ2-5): GAGVSQSPRYKVTKRGQDVALRCDPISGHVSLYWYRQALGQGPEFLTYFNYEAQQDKSGLPNDRFSAERPEGSISTLTIQRTEQRDSAMYRCASSIKPGLAGDKRETQYFGPGTRLLVL.

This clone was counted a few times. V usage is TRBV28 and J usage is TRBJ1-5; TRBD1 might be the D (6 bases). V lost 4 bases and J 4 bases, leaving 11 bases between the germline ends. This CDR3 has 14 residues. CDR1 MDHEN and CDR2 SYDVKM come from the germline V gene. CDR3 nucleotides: TGTGCCAGCAGTTCCGGGGGCCGAAATCAGCCCCAGCATTTT. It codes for CASSSGGRNQPQHF.

CDR3 nucleotides: TGCGCCAGCAGCCAAAGACTCGAGGATACGCAGTATTTT. Amino acids: CASSQRLEDTQYF. The chain has TRBV4-3 and TRBJ2-3; no clear D gene. CDR3 size: 13 residues. CDR1 and CDR2 (germline): LGHNA, YSLEER. Trimming removed 2 bases at V and 6 bases at J, with 9 bases between.

This chain's CDR3 is CASSFLGPGTSGFTYEQYF. Here the CDR3 DNA reads TGTGCCAGCAGTTTTTTGGGGCCCGGGACTAGCGGATTTACCTACGAGCAGTACTTC. The gene calls are TRBV27 and TRBJ2-7, with 11 bases aligning to TRBD2. CDR1 is MNHEY and CDR2 is SMNVEV in the germline V gene (reference sequence). J gave up 2 bases and V 3 bases, and 15 bases lay outside the gene matches. CDR3 length: 19 amino acids.

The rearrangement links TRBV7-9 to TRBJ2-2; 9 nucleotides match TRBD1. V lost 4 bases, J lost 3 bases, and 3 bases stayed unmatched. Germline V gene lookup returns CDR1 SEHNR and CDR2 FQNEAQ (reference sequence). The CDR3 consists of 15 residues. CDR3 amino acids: CASSWDRDDTGELFF. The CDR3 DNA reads TGTGCCAGCAGCTGGGACAGGGACGACACCGGGGAGCTGTTTTTT.

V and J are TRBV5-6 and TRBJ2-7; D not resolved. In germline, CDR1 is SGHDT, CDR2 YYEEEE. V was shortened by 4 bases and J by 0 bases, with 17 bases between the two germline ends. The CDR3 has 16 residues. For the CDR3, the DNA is TGTGCCAGCAGCCTAAGGCTAGGTCCGAACTCCTACGAGCAGTACTTC. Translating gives CASSLRLGPNSYEQYF.